This TCR beta chain was found in a study of blood T cell repertoires in COVID-19. Exposed study participants had met a COVID-19 case within 2 weeks before entry. Generated by immunoSEQ multiplex PCR, the TCRdb table keeps only in-frame clones and is missing some. This table holds about 220,000 clones, approximately 83% found once. This clonotype originated in a woman in her thirties or forties who had been exposed to COVID-19. Sequencing used PBMCs or T cells enriched from blood (not recorded which).

CDR3 coding DNA: TGTGCCAGCAGCCCAAATTGGGGACAGATTCAAGAGACCCAGTACTTC. It translates to CASSPNWGQIQETQYF. The chain couples TRBV7-9 to TRBJ2-5, with TRBD1 matching 7 bases. Per germline, CDR1 SEHNR and CDR2 FQNEAQ (reference sequence). V shed 5 bases, J shed 2 bases, and the junction held 11 bases outside the gene matches. This CDR3 spans 16 amino acids. The entire variable domain, with the rest obtained from reference TRBV7-9 and TRBJ2-5, is as follows: DTGVSQNPRHKITKRGQNVTFRCDPISEHNRLYWYRQTLGQGPEFLTYFQNEAQLEKSRLLSDRFSAERPKGSFSTLEIQRTEQGDSAMYLCASSPNWGQIQETQYFGPGTRLLVL.